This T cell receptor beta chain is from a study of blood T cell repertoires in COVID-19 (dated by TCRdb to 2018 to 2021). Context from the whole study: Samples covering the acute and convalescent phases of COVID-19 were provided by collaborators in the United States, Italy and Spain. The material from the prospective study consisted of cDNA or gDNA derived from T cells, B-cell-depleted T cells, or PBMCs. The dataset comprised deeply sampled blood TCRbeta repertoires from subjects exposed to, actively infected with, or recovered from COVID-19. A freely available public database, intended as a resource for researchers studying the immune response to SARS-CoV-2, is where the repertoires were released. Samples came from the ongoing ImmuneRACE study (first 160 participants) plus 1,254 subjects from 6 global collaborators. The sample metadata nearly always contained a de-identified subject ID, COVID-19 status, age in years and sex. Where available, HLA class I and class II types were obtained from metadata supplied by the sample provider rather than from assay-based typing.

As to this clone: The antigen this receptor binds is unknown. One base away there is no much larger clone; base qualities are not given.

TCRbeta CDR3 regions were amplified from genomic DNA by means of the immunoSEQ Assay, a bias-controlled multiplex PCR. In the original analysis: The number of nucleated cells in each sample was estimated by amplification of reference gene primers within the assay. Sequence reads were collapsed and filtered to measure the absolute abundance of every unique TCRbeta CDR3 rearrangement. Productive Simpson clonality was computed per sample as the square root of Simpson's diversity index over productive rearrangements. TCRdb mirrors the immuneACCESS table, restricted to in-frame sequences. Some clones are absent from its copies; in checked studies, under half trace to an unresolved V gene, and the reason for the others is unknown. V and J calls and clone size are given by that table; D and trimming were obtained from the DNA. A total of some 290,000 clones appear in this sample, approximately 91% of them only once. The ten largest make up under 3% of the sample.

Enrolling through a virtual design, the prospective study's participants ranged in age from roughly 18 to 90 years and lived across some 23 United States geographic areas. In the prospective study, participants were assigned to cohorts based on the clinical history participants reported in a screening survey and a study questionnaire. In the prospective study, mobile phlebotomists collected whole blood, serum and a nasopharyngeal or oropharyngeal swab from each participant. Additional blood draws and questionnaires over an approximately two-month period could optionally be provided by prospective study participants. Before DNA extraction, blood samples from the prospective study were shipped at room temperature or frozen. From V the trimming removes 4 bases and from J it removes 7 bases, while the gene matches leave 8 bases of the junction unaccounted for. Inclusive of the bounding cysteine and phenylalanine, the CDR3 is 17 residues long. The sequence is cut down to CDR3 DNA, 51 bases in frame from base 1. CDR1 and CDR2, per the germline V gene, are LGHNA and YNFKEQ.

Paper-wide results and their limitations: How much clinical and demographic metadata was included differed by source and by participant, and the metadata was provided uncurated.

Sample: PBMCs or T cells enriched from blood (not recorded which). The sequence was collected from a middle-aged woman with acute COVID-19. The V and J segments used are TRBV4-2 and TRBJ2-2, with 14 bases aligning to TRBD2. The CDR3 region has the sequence CASSPLTSGGANGELFF. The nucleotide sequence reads TGTGCCAGCAGCCCCTTGACTAGCGGGGGGGCTAACGGGGAGCTGTTTTTT.